This T cell receptor beta chain was sequenced for a study of cytomegalovirus exposure and HLA in healthy donors. The trim removed 4 bases at V and 7 bases at J, leaving 6 bases unmatched. Germline-derived CDR1 and CDR2 are SGHNT and YYREEE (reference sequence). The CDR3 runs 14 residues. 60 Vbeta and 13 Jbeta primers were used in PCR. Profiling relied on immunoSEQ multiplex PCR, and the TCRdb table lists in-frame clones only, not all of them. The sample holds 150,000 to 180,000 clones, roughly 80% seen once. This sequence was found in a man aged 25 to 40 in good health and CMV-seropositive. Sequencing was performed on PBMCs. The rearrangement joins TRBV5-4 to TRBJ1-2, with 11 bases that match TRBD1. CDR3 DNA: TGTGCCAGCAGCCCGGACAGGGGGCTTCGTGGCTACACCTTC. It specifies CASSPDRGLRGYTF.